The 21 T cell receptor beta chains presented below share a single source sample, sequenced in a study of regulatory T cells in long-lasting Graves disease. Construction of TCR beta libraries relied on iRepertoire HTBI primers and on Arm-PCR targeting CDR3 regions. TCRdb re-called the multiplex PCR reads with MiXCR, one entry per CDR3 protein. The sample lists around 480,000 distinct CDR3 sequences, 15% to 20% seen once, with approximately 12% in the top ten. As for time point: newly diagnosed GD, antithyroid drugs for less than 3 months. TCR sequences were obtained from RNA taken from PBMCs. This same sample was also taken into another study, of T cells in Graves' hyperthyroidism and ophthalmopathy.

Source: peripheral blood mononuclear cells (PBMCs), taken at new diagnosis, from a patient treated with antithyroid drugs. The receptors here all came from a man aged 40-49 years with Graves disease.

The chain recombines TRBV11-2 with TRBJ1-2; D call uncertain. The CDR3 length is 11 residues. Trimming left V 6 bases short and J 8 bases short, with 10 bases between. Germline CDR1 is SGHAT and CDR2 is FQNNGV. The CDR3 loop is CASRTTGGYTF. The CDR3 DNA reads TGTGCCAGCAGGACCACTGGGGGCTACACCTTC.

This clonotype was recorded at least ten times. The chain is built from TRBV3-1 and TRBJ2-5; D possibly corresponds to TRBD1 (7 bases). The germline gives CDR1 LGHDT, CDR2 YNNKEL (reference sequence). The CDR3 spans 16 residues. Trimming left V 4 bases short and J 3 bases short, with 18 bases between. The CDR3 sequence: CASSLGTVGLKETQYF. For the CDR3, the DNA is TGTGCCAGCAGCCTCGGGACAGTGGGACTTAAAGAGACCCAGTACTTC.

This clonotype has only a few counts. The CDR3 loop reads CATSDPDANEKLFF. CDR3 sequence (DNA): TGTGCCACCAGTGACCCGGACGCAAATGAAAAACTGTTTTTT. The chain employs TRBV24-1 and TRBJ1-4; D gene uncertain. In germline, CDR1 is KGHDR, CDR2 SFDVKD. The ends were cut back, 4 bases at V and 5 bases at J, with 10 bases in the middle. This CDR3 comprises 14 residues.

This clonotype was observed at least ten times. The V gene is TRBV6-1, the J gene TRBJ2-7, with 7 bases identical to TRBD1. CDR1 is MNHNS, CDR2 SASEGT, per germline. This CDR3 comprises 15 residues. V gave up 4 bases and J gave up 6 bases; unmatched junction bases: 12. CDR3 residues: CASSAQGTGIGEQYF. The CDR3 region has the DNA TGTGCCAGCAGTGCACAGGGGACCGGCATCGGCGAGCAGTACTTC.

This chain connects TRBV11-2 to TRBJ2-1, with 7 bases that match TRBD1. The CDR3 is 18 amino acids. Trimming removed 3 bases from V and 0 bases from J; junction bases left unmatched: 11. The V gene's germline CDR1 is SGHAT and CDR2 FQNNGV. In nucleotides, the CDR3 is TGTGCCAGCAGCTTTGGGGACAGACGGCCTAACTCCTACAATGAGCAGTTCTTC. Protein: CASSFGDRRPNSYNEQFF.

With regard to this clonotype: A much larger clone sits a single nucleotide away, making a read error possible. The chain has TRBV6-1 and TRBJ1-1; TRBD1 is a possible D gene (5 bases). The CDR3 runs 16 residues. Germline loops: CDR1 MNHNS, CDR2 SASEGT. Trimming cost V 4 bases and J 9 bases, with 24 bases left between them. The CDR3 region is CASSGALHGGPDQAFF. Here the CDR3 DNA reads TGTGCCAGCAGTGGAGCGCTTCATGGGGGACCGGATCAAGCTTTCTTT.

This clonotype was seen at least ten times. The chain employs TRBV12-3 or TRBV12-4 and TRBJ1-1; unclear D gene. Between the trimmed V and J ends, which lost 6 bases and 0 bases, there was a span of 8 bases. The CDR3 has 13 amino acids. CDR3 DNA: TGTGCCAGCAGCACTATGATGAACACTGAAGCTTTCTTT. This encodes CASSTMMNTEAFF.

This clonotype was recorded at least ten times. CDR3 DNA: TGTGCCAGCAGCCCCGCCCCCGGGGAGCTGTTTTTT. It encodes CASSPAPGELFF. This sequence joins TRBV28 and TRBJ2-2; no reliable D call. Trimming took off 6 bases at V and 6 bases at J, with 8 bases between the two ends. The CDR3 runs 12 residues. Per the germline V gene, CDR1 is MDHEN and CDR2 is SYDVKM.

The table lists this clonotype with many counts. This chain joins TRBV7-9 and TRBJ1-2, with 7 bases lining up with TRBD1. The CDR3 covers 15 residues. The germline V gene encodes CDR1 SEHNR and CDR2 FQNEAQ (reference sequence). Trimming cost V 4 bases and J 3 bases; bases outside gene matches: 8. As DNA, the CDR3 is TGTGCCAGCAGCTCAGCGGGACAGTCCCACTATGGCTACACCTTC. Amino acid sequence: CASSSAGQSHYGYTF.

This clonotype was observed at least ten times. This chain links TRBV5-1 with TRBJ2-7, with D unresolved. Trimming removed 1 base from V and 1 base from J, with 9 bases in between. CDR1 is SGHRS, CDR2 YFSETQ, per germline. CDR3 length: 14 residues. CDR3 in DNA: TGCGCCAGCAGCTTGTTTCCAAATTCCTACGAGCAGTACTTC. It is translated as CASSLFPNSYEQYF.

In regard to this clonotype: At one end, the junction sequence differs from germline, possibly due to a read error. This chain joins TRBV27 and TRBJ2-7; 7 bases fit TRBD2. Germline V gives CDR1 MNHEY, CDR2 SMNVEV (reference sequence). The CDR3 totals 13 residues. This CDR3 reads CASRASGSYEQHF. The CDR3 DNA reads as TGTGCCAGCAGGGCTAGCGGTTCCTACGAGCAGCACTTC.

The J gene is TRBJ2-7, the V gene TRBV18; no definite D call. In germline, CDR1 is KGHSH, CDR2 LQKENI. This CDR3 is 14 amino acids long. Trimming removed 2 bases at V and 2 bases at J, with 10 bases between. CDR3 sequence: CASSPAQDAYEQYF. CDR3 nucleotide sequence: TGTGCCAGCTCACCAGCGCAGGATGCCTACGAGCAGTACTTC.

At least ten counts were recorded for this clonotype. The genes are TRBV6-1 and TRBJ2-7; perhaps D is TRBD1 or TRBD2 (5 bases each). CDR1 and CDR2 (germline): MNHNS, SASEGT. The V gene lost 6 bases and the J gene lost 5 bases, with 20 bases spanning the gap. This CDR3 region has 15 residues. The CDR3 DNA follows: TGTGCCAGCAGCTCCACCGGGGCCCCTTATGACGAGCAGTACTTC. This codes for CASSSTGAPYDEQYF.

This clonotype was counted a few times. The chain carries TRBV6-1 and TRBJ1-4; 9 bases match TRBD1. In germline, CDR1 is MNHNS, CDR2 SASEGT. CDR3 length equals 13 residues. The CDR3 coding sequence is TGTGCGAGTCGGGGGACAGGGCCTGAAAAACTGTTTTTT. As protein: CASRGTGPEKLFF.

The chain has TRBV6-9 and TRBJ1-6; 8 bases agree with TRBD1. The length of the CDR3 is 15 residues. V shed 3 bases, J shed 5 bases, and the junction held 3 bases outside the gene matches. Per the germline V gene, CDR1 is MNHGY and CDR2 is SVAAGI. The CDR3: CASSYGTGHNSPLHF. CDR3 sequence (DNA): TGTGCCAGCAGTTACGGGACAGGCCATAATTCACCCCTCCACTTT.

This chain joins TRBV5-1 and TRBJ2-1, with 7 nucleotides matching TRBD1. The CDR3 consists of 13 residues. Germline V gene sequence: CDR1 SGHRS, CDR2 YFSETQ. Trimming cost V 2 bases and J 8 bases; bases outside gene matches: 4. Here the CDR3 DNA reads TGCGCCAGCAGCTTCACAGGGGAAGATGAGCAGTTCTTC. Its protein is CASSFTGEDEQFF.

This chain joins TRBV19 and TRBJ1-5, with 7 bases identical to TRBD1. Germline V CDR1 and CDR2: LNHDA, SQIVND (reference sequence). Losses at the gene ends were 6 bases for V and 4 bases for J; bases not matched to a gene: 6. This CDR3 has 14 amino acids. The CDR3 spells CASSEDRDNQPQHF. Here the CDR3 DNA reads TGTGCCAGTAGCGAAGACAGGGATAATCAGCCCCAGCATTTT.

The chain combines TRBV30 with TRBJ1-1, with unresolved D. Germline V lookup: CDR1 GTSNPN, CDR2 SVGIG (reference sequence). V lost 8 bases to trimming and J lost 1 base, with 8 bases between them. The CDR3 sequence is 11 residues long. The CDR3 bases are TGTGCCGGGCAAAGGAACACTGAAGCTTTCTTT. Translated, it gives CAGQRNTEAFF.

This clonotype was counted many times. V and J are TRBV10-3 and TRBJ2-1; 8 nucleotides agree with TRBD1. This CDR3 has 13 residues. V was pared by 7 bases and J by 6 bases, with 5 bases of the junction left unmatched. From germline, CDR1 is ENHRY and CDR2 SYGVKD. DNA of the CDR3: TGTGCCATCACTCCGCAGGGGGCCAATGAGCAGTTCTTC. Translated, it gives CAITPQGANEQFF.

Points on this clonotype: A read error is possible here, since a much larger clone lies one base away. The chain couples TRBV12-5 to TRBJ2-7, with 9 positions matching TRBD2. The ends lost 2 bases at V and 5 bases at J; junction bases unmatched: 7. The CDR3 extends over 15 amino acids. Germline values: CDR1 LGHNT, CDR2 FRNRAP. CDR3 in DNA: TGTGCTAGTGGTTTGCGTAGCGGGAGAGTCAACGAGCAGTACTTC. It specifies CASGLRSGRVNEQYF.

About this clonotype: A far larger clone lies a single base away; this is likely a read error. V usage is TRBV11-2 and J usage is TRBJ2-1; D is unresolved. The J call is doubtful: the DNA matches TRBJ2-5 better. The CDR3 is made up of 13 amino acids. Germline V lookup: CDR1 SGHAT, CDR2 FQNNGV. The CDR3 sequence: CASSHDKQETQYF. DNA for the CDR3: TGTGCCAGCAGCCATGACAAGCAAGAGACCCAGTACTTC.